This T cell receptor (beta chain) was found in a study of blood T cells in healthy people across ages. V was pared by 3 bases and J by 7 bases, with 10 bases between. Germline V lookup: CDR1 LNHDA, CDR2 SQIVND (reference sequence). The CDR3 has 13 amino acids. For the second PCR, which ran for 7 to 11 cycles, a sample-barcoded 5' primer and a J-beta primer mix were used. TCRdb ran MiXCR on the 5' RACE reads and lists one entry per CDR3 protein. The sample contains some 760,000 distinct CDR3 sequences, 20% to 30% of which appear only once. The same sample was also studied in work on T cells of mothers and their children.

The rearrangement uses TRBV19 and TRBJ1-5; D gene unclear. The sequence came from a boy aged 5 to 17 in good health. Material for sequencing was blood. The DNA for the CDR3 is TGTGCCAGTAGTATTTTAATCGACCAGCCCCAGCATTTT. It encodes CASSILIDQPQHF.